The next 26 T cell receptor beta chains were all read from a single sample in a study of PD-L1 blockade in urothelial cancer. TCRdb's copy holds only in-frame clones and misses some; the assay was immunoSEQ multiplex PCR. This table has tens of thousands of clones, less than 95% appearing once. Time point meaning: peripheral blood 6 weeks after treatment start. This specimen consisted of PBMCs, obtained around atezolizumab (anti-PD-L1) treatment. The source is a woman older than 75 with urothelial cancer.

This chain joins TRBV27 and TRBJ1-5, with 7 positions matching TRBD1. J gave up 4 bases and V 4 bases, and 4 bases lay outside the gene matches. CDR1 is MNHEY, CDR2 SMNVEV, per germline (reference sequence). The CDR3 loop spans 14 amino acids. CDR3 in amino acids: CASSSTGWNQPQHF. CDR3 bases: TGTGCCAGCAGTTCGACAGGGTGGAATCAGCCCCAGCATTTT.

The gene calls are TRBV5-4 and TRBJ1-4; perhaps TRBD1 as D (6 bases). Deletions cut 6 bases from V and 8 bases from J, with 14 bases between. Germline lookup yields CDR1 SGHNT and CDR2 YYREEE (reference sequence). This CDR3 contains 13 residues. The CDR3: CASNVQGGEKLFF. The DNA of the CDR3 is TGTGCCAGCAACGTACAGGGAGGGGAAAAACTGTTTTTT.

The chain couples TRBV15 to TRBJ1-1; TRBD1 matches at 7 bases. The CDR3 length is 17 residues. V was clipped by 1 base and J by 6 bases; unmatched bases: 14. Looked up from germline, CDR1 is LNHNV and CDR2 is YYDKDF (reference sequence). The CDR3 here is CATSRARTGGPGAEAFF. The CDR3 region has the DNA TGTGCCACCAGCAGAGCGCGGACAGGCGGACCCGGGGCTGAAGCTTTCTTT.

This chain links TRBV11-2 with TRBJ2-7, with 7 bases that match TRBD2. The ends lost 5 bases at V and 0 bases at J; junction bases unmatched: 7. Germline V CDR1 and CDR2: SGHAT, FQNNGV. The CDR3 extends over 15 amino acids. CDR3 region: CASSPTSASSYEQYF. The CDR3 nucleotides are TGTGCCAGCAGCCCTACTAGCGCGAGCTCCTACGAGCAGTACTTC. Full variable domain (rest looked up from reference TRBV11-2 and TRBJ2-7): EAGVAQSPRYKIIEKRQSVAFWCNPISGHATLYWYQQILGQGPKLLIQFQNNGVVDDSQLPKDRFSAERLKGVDSTLKIQPAKLEDSAVYLCASSPTSASSYEQYFGPGTRLTVT.

The chain joins TRBV6-1 to TRBJ1-2, with 8 bases matching TRBD1. This CDR3 is 13 amino acids long. Germline V gene data show CDR1 as MNHNS and CDR2 as SASEGT. J lost 8 bases, V lost 3 bases, and 5 bases had no gene match. Written as DNA, the CDR3 is TGTGCCAGCAGTGATCAGGGGGCGCGGGGCTACACCTTC. Translation gives CASSDQGARGYTF.

The rearrangement joins TRBV28 to TRBJ2-3; 16 nucleotides match TRBD2. The V gene's germline CDR1 is MDHEN and CDR2 SYDVKM. Trimming took 4 bases from V and 2 from J; bases not matched to a gene: 15. The CDR3 runs 21 residues. The CDR3 DNA is TGTGCCAGCAGTTCGCCCTCCCAGCCGGGACTAGCGGGAGGGCCCACAGATACGCAGTATTTT. Amino acid sequence: CASSSPSQPGLAGGPTDTQYF.

This chain connects TRBV9 to TRBJ1-5, with 7 bases that match TRBD1. Germline V gene sequence: CDR1 SGDLS, CDR2 YYNGEE. The CDR3 runs 14 residues. Trimming removed 4 bases from V and 8 bases from J; junction bases left unmatched: 9. For the CDR3, the DNA is TGTGCCAGCAGCCCAGGGCGAGGGGGCGAGCCCCAGCATTTT. Its translation: CASSPGRGGEPQHF.

The chain uses TRBV19 and TRBJ1-5, with a possible D match to TRBD1 (6 bases). V was clipped by 6 bases and J by 4 bases, with 10 bases between them. Germline lookup yields CDR1 LNHDA and CDR2 SQIVND (reference sequence). The CDR3 has 13 residues. The CDR3 DNA follows: TGTGCCAGTAGATCCCAGGGGAATCAGCCCCAGCATTTT. Encoded protein: CASRSQGNQPQHF. Based on the CDR3 plus reference TRBV19 and TRBJ1-5, the full variable domain is DGGITQSPKYLFRKEGQNVTLSCEQNLNHDAMYWYRQDPGQGLRLIYYSQIVNDFQKGDIAEGYSVSREKKESFPLTVTSAQKNPTAFYLCASRSQGNQPQHFGDGTRLSIL.

The chain joins TRBV28 to TRBJ1-5; D not resolved. Germline V gene data show CDR1 as MDHEN and CDR2 as SYDVKM. CDR3 length: 13 amino acids. The germline V and J ends were trimmed by 4 bases and 6 bases, with 10 bases remaining between them. This chain's CDR3 is CASSSSGIQPQHF. CDR3 coding DNA: TGTGCCAGCAGTTCCTCAGGAATTCAGCCCCAGCATTTT.

The rearrangement joins TRBV27 to TRBJ2-5; no firm D call. Germline assignment: CDR1 MNHEY and CDR2 SMNVEV (reference sequence). Trimming took 0 bases from V and 0 from J, leaving 2 bases between them. The CDR3 consists of 13 residues. The CDR3: CASSLSNQETQYF. The CDR3 DNA is TGTGCCAGCAGTTTATCCAACCAAGAGACCCAGTACTTC.

The rearrangement links TRBV9 to TRBJ2-7; no reliable D call. Germline V CDR1 and CDR2: SGDLS, YYNGEE. The ends were cut back, 3 bases at V and 4 bases at J, with 8 bases in the middle. The CDR3 spans 12 residues. The CDR3 sequence: CASSGVTYEQYF. DNA of the CDR3: TGTGCCAGCAGCGGAGTAACGTACGAGCAGTACTTC.

This chain connects TRBV19 to TRBJ2-7; D ambiguous. Looked up from germline, CDR1 is LNHDA and CDR2 is SQIVND (reference sequence). Trimming took off 1 base at V and 9 bases at J, with 10 bases between the two ends. The CDR3 contains 12 residues. CDR3 region: CASSIGASWQYF. The DNA for the CDR3 is TGTGCCAGTAGTATAGGAGCGAGCTGGCAGTACTTC.

This clone was seen just once. The chain couples TRBV19 to TRBJ1-2, with D tentatively TRBD1 (5 bases). Trimming cost V 2 bases and J 5 bases, with 12 bases left between them. This CDR3 comprises 14 residues. Germline CDR1 and CDR2: LNHDA and SQIVND (reference sequence). The DNA for the CDR3 is TGTGCCAGTAGTATAATGACAGAGGAATATGGCTACACCTTC. Translated: CASSIMTEEYGYTF.

The chain carries TRBV6-1 and TRBJ1-2; TRBD1 agrees at 8 bases. The CDR3 loop spans 13 amino acids. V shed 4 bases and J 6 bases; nucleotides not matched to a gene: 4. Germline loops: CDR1 MNHNS, CDR2 SASEGT. CDR3 coding DNA: TGTGCCAGCAGTGCCCACAGGGGGGATGGCTACACCTTC. This encodes CASSAHRGDGYTF.

The genes are TRBV15 and TRBJ1-2; D may be TRBD1 (5 bases). The germline CDR1 and CDR2 sequences are LNHNV and YYDKDF (reference sequence). The CDR3 covers 16 residues. Trimming shortened V by 1 base and J by 5 bases, and 17 bases separated the two germline ends. CDR3 residues: CATSRGGGERLYGYTF. The CDR3, as DNA: TGTGCCACCAGCAGAGGTGGGGGGGAGCGACTATATGGCTACACCTTC.

CDR3 region: CASSLSEATNEKLFF. CDR3 DNA: TGTGCCAGCAGCTTAAGTGAGGCAACTAATGAAAAACTGTTTTTT. The chain combines TRBV7-9 with TRBJ1-4; D gene uncertain. Germline CDR1 and CDR2: SEHNR and FQNEAQ (reference sequence). Deletions cut 2 bases from V and 0 bases from J, with 7 bases between. The CDR3 spans 15 residues.

This chain uses TRBV5-1 with TRBJ2-7, with 7 bases that match TRBD2. After removal of 0 bases from V and 6 bases from J, the junction contained 9 bases not matched to a gene. CDR1 is SGHRS, CDR2 YFSETQ, per germline. The CDR3 has 15 residues. The CDR3 is CASSLVGAGVVEQYF. DNA of the CDR3: TGCGCCAGCAGCTTGGTCGGCGCGGGAGTTGTCGAGCAGTACTTC.

This clone has just one count. This chain links TRBV28 with TRBJ2-3, with 11 nucleotides matching TRBD2. There are 17 residues in the CDR3. After removal of 3 bases from V and 3 bases from J, the junction contained 8 bases not matched to a gene. Germline V gives CDR1 MDHEN, CDR2 SYDVKM. The CDR3 DNA follows: TGTGCCAGCAGTTTGGTAGTTCTAGCGGGAGGTACAGATACGCAGTATTTT. This encodes CASSLVVLAGGTDTQYF.

This chain connects TRBV14 to TRBJ2-1, with 7 nucleotides matching TRBD2. With 0 bases clipped from V and 7 bases from J, the junction kept 9 bases outside the gene matches. Germline-derived CDR1 and CDR2 are SGHDN and FVKESK. The length of the CDR3 is 16 residues. CDR3 sequence: CASSQDWASGRNEQFF. In DNA form, the CDR3 reads TGTGCCAGCAGCCAAGATTGGGCTAGCGGACGAAATGAGCAGTTCTTC.

J is TRBJ2-1 and V is TRBV9, with 13 nucleotides matching TRBD2. The junction had 12 bases not matched to a gene; V was cut back by 3 bases and J by 0 bases. From germline, CDR1 is SGDLS and CDR2 YYNGEE. CDR3 length: 20 residues. CDR3 amino acids: CASSAPSTSGRMSSYNEQFF. The CDR3 nucleotides are TGTGCCAGCAGCGCACCCTCGACTAGCGGGAGGATGAGCTCCTACAATGAGCAGTTCTTC.

The chain joins TRBV28 to TRBJ2-1, with TRBD2 identical over 10 bases. The CDR3 has 15 residues. Germline trimming cut 6 bases from V and 2 bases from J; bases unmatched to any gene: 4. Germline lookup yields CDR1 MDHEN and CDR2 SYDVKM. For the CDR3, the DNA is TGTGCCAGCAGCTCTAGCGGGAGTGCCTACAATGAGCAGTTCTTC. This gives the protein CASSSSGSAYNEQFF. Drawing the rest from reference TRBV28 and TRBJ2-1, the complete variable domain is DVKVTQSSRYLVKRTGEKVFLECVQDMDHENMFWYRQDPGLGLRLIYFSYDVKMKEKGDIPEGYSVSREKKERFSLILESASTNQTSMYLCASSSSGSAYNEQFFGPGTRLTVL.

V is TRBV5-8 and J is TRBJ2-1; TRBD2 matches at 8 bases. This CDR3 region has 14 residues. The trim removed 4 bases at V and 8 bases at J, leaving 8 bases unmatched. Germline V gene lookup returns CDR1 SGHTS and CDR2 YDEGEE. Written as DNA, the CDR3 is TGTGCCAGCAGCCCTTGGACTAGCACGGATGAGCAGTTCTTC. Translating it yields CASSPWTSTDEQFF.

This rearrangement joins TRBV7-8 to TRBJ2-1; the D gene is possibly TRBD2 (7 bases). From germline, CDR1 is SGHVS and CDR2 FQNEAQ. The CDR3 is 15 amino acids. V lost 5 bases and J 5 bases, leaving 16 bases between the germline ends. CDR3 DNA: TGTGCCAGCAGCCTAGGGGGGGGGCAGGACAATGAGCAGTTCTTC. The encoded protein is CASSLGGGQDNEQFF.

The chain combines TRBV28 with TRBJ2-2; 8 bases fit TRBD1. The V gene end was trimmed by 4 bases and the J gene end by 5 bases; junction bases not matched to a gene: 6. The CDR3 is 15 amino acids. The germline V gene encodes CDR1 MDHEN and CDR2 SYDVKM. This CDR3 reads CASSSRDRLTGELFF. In DNA, the CDR3 is TGTGCCAGCAGTTCCCGGGACAGGCTGACCGGGGAGCTGTTTTTT.

The V call is TRBV9, the J call TRBJ2-1, with TRBD2 identical over 13 bases. The CDR3 totals 16 residues. The V gene end was trimmed by 4 bases and the J gene end by 2 bases; junction bases not matched to a gene: 3. Germline CDR1 SGDLS, CDR2 YYNGEE. The DNA for the CDR3 is TGTGCCAGCAGCCCCGGACTAGCGGGGGCCTACAATGAGCAGTTCTTC. It encodes CASSPGLAGAYNEQFF.

The CDR3 here is CASKPKSKTDTQYF. The CDR3 nucleotides are TGTGCCAGCAAACCGAAATCTAAAACAGATACGCAGTATTTT. The chain uses TRBV6-6 and TRBJ2-3; no firm D call. The germline V and J ends were trimmed by 7 bases and 3 bases, with 14 bases remaining between them. Germline V lookup: CDR1 MNHNY, CDR2 SVGAGI (reference sequence). CDR3 length: 14 residues.